Here is one T cell receptor (beta chain) with its context. These data belong to a study of blood T cell repertoires in COVID-19. There are 15 residues in the CDR3. CDR1 and CDR2 (germline): MGHRA, YSYEKL. V lost 0 bases to trimming and J lost 2 bases, with 11 bases between them. Per the study methods: Amplification of reference gene primers provided the estimated nucleated cell counts. Sequencing used immunoSEQ multiplex PCR; TCRdb keeps in-frame clones, though not all of them. Clone size and V and J calls were adopted from that table, with D and trimming inferred from the DNA. Here the sample spans hundreds of thousands of clones, about 85% being singletons.

Sequencing was done on a sample of PBMCs or T cells enriched from blood (not recorded which). The TCR comes from a middle-aged man who had recovered from COVID-19. V gene TRBV4-1 combines with J gene TRBJ2-7; D is perhaps TRBD1 (6 bases). The chain's CDR3 is CASSQEQGTPYEQYF. The CDR3 coding sequence is TGCGCCAGCAGCCAAGAGCAGGGGACGCCCTACGAGCAGTACTTC.